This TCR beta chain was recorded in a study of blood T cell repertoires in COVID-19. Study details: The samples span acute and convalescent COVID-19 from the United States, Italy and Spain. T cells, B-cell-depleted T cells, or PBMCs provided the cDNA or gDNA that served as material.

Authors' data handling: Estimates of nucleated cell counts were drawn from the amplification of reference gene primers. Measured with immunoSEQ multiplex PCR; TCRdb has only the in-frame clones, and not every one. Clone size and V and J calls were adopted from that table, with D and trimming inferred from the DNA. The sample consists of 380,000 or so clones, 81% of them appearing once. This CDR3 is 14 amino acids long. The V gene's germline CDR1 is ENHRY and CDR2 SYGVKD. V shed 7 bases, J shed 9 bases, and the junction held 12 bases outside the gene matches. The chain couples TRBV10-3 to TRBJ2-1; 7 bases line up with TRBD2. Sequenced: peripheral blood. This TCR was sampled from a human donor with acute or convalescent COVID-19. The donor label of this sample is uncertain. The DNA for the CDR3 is TGTGCCATCATGCGGACTGGGGGGGGAGGTGAGCAGTTCTTC. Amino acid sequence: CAIMRTGGGGEQFF.